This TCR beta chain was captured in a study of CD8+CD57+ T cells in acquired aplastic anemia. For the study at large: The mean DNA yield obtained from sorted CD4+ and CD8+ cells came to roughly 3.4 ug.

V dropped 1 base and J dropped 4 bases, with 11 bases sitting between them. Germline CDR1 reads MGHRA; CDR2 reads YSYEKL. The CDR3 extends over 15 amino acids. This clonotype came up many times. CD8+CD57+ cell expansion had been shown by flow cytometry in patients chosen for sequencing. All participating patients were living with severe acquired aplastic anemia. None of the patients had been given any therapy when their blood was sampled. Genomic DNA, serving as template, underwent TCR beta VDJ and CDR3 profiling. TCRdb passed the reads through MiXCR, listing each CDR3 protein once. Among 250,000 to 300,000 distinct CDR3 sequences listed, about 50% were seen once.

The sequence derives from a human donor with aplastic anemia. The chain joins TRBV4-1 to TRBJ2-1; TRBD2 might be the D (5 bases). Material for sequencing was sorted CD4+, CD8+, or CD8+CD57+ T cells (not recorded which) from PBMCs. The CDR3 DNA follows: TGCGCCAGCAGCCAAGGCCTAGCACCGTACAATGAGCAGTTCTTC. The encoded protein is CASSQGLAPYNEQFF.